This T cell receptor (beta chain) appears in the sequencing data of a study of blood T cell repertoires in COVID-19. Assay used: immunoSEQ multiplex PCR; TCRdb lists only in-frame clones, some missing. The top ten hold roughly 2% of the sample, which has 120,000 to 150,000 clones, 88% seen once. This clone came up a few times. Sequencing was carried out using peripheral blood. The clonotype originates from a human donor in a cohort sampled during active COVID-19.

This chain's CDR3 is CASSPRQGDTGELFF. CDR3 coding DNA: TGTGCCAGCAGTCCCCGGCAGGGGGACACCGGGGAGCTGTTTTTT. The rearrangement links TRBV6-4 to TRBJ2-2, with TRBD1 matching 7 bases. The CDR3 runs 15 residues. The trim removed 5 bases at V and 3 bases at J, leaving 6 bases unmatched. The V gene's germline CDR1 is MRHNA and CDR2 SNTAGT.